Below are 32 T cell receptor beta chains sequenced from a single sample in a study of identical twins. From the 5' RACE reads, TCRdb called clonotypes with MiXCR, one entry per CDR3 protein. The sample includes more than 1.5 million distinct CDR3 sequences, under 35% seen only once; the top ten take 0.25% to 0.3%. The sequencing sample was made of cord blood. Source of these receptors: a newborn girl in good health.

This clonotype was detected a few times. This could be a read error, since a much larger clone is one nucleotide away. The chain uses TRBV29-1 and TRBJ2-5, with 7 bases matching TRBD2. Trimming cost V 3 bases and J 11 bases; bases outside gene matches: 6. CDR3 length equals 11 residues. Germline V gives CDR1 SQVTM, CDR2 ANQGSEA. CDR3: CSVEPGREQYF. The CDR3 bases are TGCAGCGTTGAGCCAGGGCGGGAGCAGTACTTC.

With regard to this clonotype: A read error may produce the germline difference seen at one junction end. The chain carries TRBV27 and TRBJ2-1; D not resolved. The CDR3 has 16 residues. From germline, CDR1 is MNHEY and CDR2 SMNVEV (reference sequence). CDR3 in DNA: TGTGCCAGCAGTTTAGGGCTCGGCTCTACCTACAGTGAGCAGTTCTTC. Its protein product is CASSLGLGSTYSEQFF.

This clonotype was found a few times. The chain is built from TRBV25-1 and TRBJ2-3; 9 nucleotides align to TRBD2. The germline CDR1 and CDR2 sequences are MGHDK and SYGVNS. The CDR3 is made up of 16 amino acids. Unmatched junction bases numbered 13, after V lost 7 bases and J lost 5 bases. CDR3 in amino acids: CASTPIIAGAVDTQYF. In DNA form, the CDR3 reads TGTGCCAGCACACCCATCATAGCGGGAGCGGTAGATACGCAGTATTTT.

The chain employs TRBV14 and TRBJ2-1; TRBD2 matches at 12 bases. This CDR3 comprises 20 residues. J was trimmed by 3 bases and V by 0 bases; bases with no gene match: 12. Germline values: CDR1 SGHDN, CDR2 FVKESK. The CDR3 bases are TGTGCCAGCAGCCAAGAACCCCTAGCGGGGGGGCCCCCCAGCTACAATGAGCAGTTCTTC. Its translation is CASSQEPLAGGPPSYNEQFF.

This clonotype was counted only a few times. J is TRBJ1-5 and V is TRBV20-1; D is unclear. This CDR3 comprises 14 residues. V dropped 3 bases and J dropped 6 bases, with 15 bases sitting between them. Germline V gene sequence: CDR1 DFQATT, CDR2 SNEGSKA (reference sequence). CDR3: CSARPDQWGQPQHF. CDR3 in DNA: TGCAGTGCTAGGCCGGACCAATGGGGTCAGCCCCAGCATTTT.

This clonotype was counted once. Mismatch with germline at one junction end may stem from a read error. The chain couples TRBV12-3 or TRBV12-4 to TRBJ1-5, with unresolved D. CDR3 length equals 14 residues. CDR3 amino acids: CANSLRQGNQPQHF. The DNA of the CDR3 is TGTGCCAACAGTTTACGGCAGGGCAATCAGCCCCAGCATTTT.

This clonotype was seen at least ten times. The chain employs TRBV2 and TRBJ2-3; maybe TRBD1 (5 bases). Per germline, CDR1 SNHLY and CDR2 FYNNEI. The CDR3 totals 13 residues. The V end lost 8 bases, the J end lost 6 bases, and 15 bases lay between the germline ends. CDR3 sequence (DNA): TGTGCCAGCGACGGACAAGGATATGATACGCAGTATTTT. Residues: CASDGQGYDTQYF.

This clonotype has just a few counts. The V gene is TRBV6-2 or TRBV6-3, the J gene TRBJ1-5, with D possibly being TRBD1 (5 bases). The V end was cut by 9 bases, the J end by 0 bases, with 27 bases between. The CDR3 has 19 amino acids. Per germline, CDR1 MNHEY and CDR2 SVGEGT. The CDR3 DNA sequence: TGTGCCAGTAGACTCGTACAGGAGATATTGTACGGTAGCAATCAGCCCCAGCATTTT. Translating gives CASRLVQEILYGSNQPQHF.

In DNA form, the CDR3 reads TGTGCCAGCAGCCAGAAACTTTCCGTTTTGACTAGCGCCTTTCAAGAGACCCAGTACTTC. Translating gives CASSQKLSVLTSAFQETQYF. V usage is TRBV4-2 and J usage is TRBJ2-5, with 8 positions matching TRBD2. V was clipped by 3 bases and J by 2 bases; unmatched bases: 20. In germline, CDR1 is LGHNA, CDR2 YNFKEQ. The CDR3 runs 20 residues.

The rearrangement links TRBV25-1 to TRBJ2-4, with D possibly being TRBD1 or TRBD2 (5 bases each). Germline CDR1 and CDR2: MGHDK and SYGVNS. The CDR3 is 13 residues long. V was trimmed by 4 bases and J by 13 bases, leaving 17 bases between them. CDR3 coding DNA: TGTGCCAGCAGTGCTGGGACGGCGGGCGTGCAGTACTTC. It yields the protein CASSAGTAGVQYF.

This sequence joins TRBV6-2 or TRBV6-3 and TRBJ2-4, with 13 bases lining up with TRBD2. The CDR3 is 18 amino acids. The germline V gene has CDR1 MNHEY and CDR2 SVGEGT. J lost 1 base, V lost 5 bases, and 8 bases had no gene match. CDR3 nucleotide sequence: TGTGCCAGCAGTCAGATGGGACTAGCGGGGCAGGCCAAAAACATTCAGTACTTC. Translated, it gives CASSQMGLAGQAKNIQYF.

The V call is TRBV5-1, the J call TRBJ2-1; D not resolved. Germline lookup yields CDR1 SGHRS and CDR2 YFSETQ. Between the trimmed V and J ends, which lost 0 bases and 10 bases, there was a span of 17 bases. This CDR3 region has 15 residues. The CDR3 spells CASSLEGRATYEQFF. The CDR3, as DNA: TGCGCCAGCAGCTTGGAAGGAAGAGCGACCTACGAGCAGTTCTTC.

The chain carries TRBV20-1 and TRBJ2-7; 7 nucleotides agree with TRBD1. V was pared by 0 bases and J by 3 bases, with 5 bases of the junction left unmatched. CDR1 is DFQATT and CDR2 is SNEGSKA in the germline V gene (reference sequence). The CDR3 contains 14 residues. DNA for the CDR3: TGCAGTGCTAGAGATACCAGGGGGTTCTACGAGCAGTACTTC. Amino acids: CSARDTRGFYEQYF.

This clonotype was detected a few times. The chain recombines TRBV6-5 with TRBJ2-3, with TRBD2 matching 7 bases. Germline V lookup: CDR1 MNHEY, CDR2 SVGAGI. Trimming removed 6 bases from V and 0 bases from J; junction bases left unmatched: 9. The CDR3 length is 16 residues. CDR3: CASSSPSSGSTDTQYF. In DNA form, the CDR3 reads TGTGCCAGCAGCTCCCCTTCTAGCGGTAGCACAGATACGCAGTATTTT.

The chain employs TRBV12-3 or TRBV12-4 and TRBJ2-1; D not certain. The CDR3 is 13 residues long. The V gene lost 6 bases and the J gene lost 5 bases, with 11 bases spanning the gap. The CDR3 sequence: CASRRNWDNEQFF. The CDR3, as DNA: TGTGCCAGCAGGCGGAACTGGGACAATGAGCAGTTCTTC.

This clonotype was seen ten or more times. The chain links TRBV7-2 to TRBJ1-5, with 11 bases that match TRBD1. Looked up from germline, CDR1 is SGHTA and CDR2 is FQGNSA. CDR3 length: 15 residues. Trimming took 3 bases from V and 2 from J; bases not matched to a gene: 0. In DNA, the CDR3 is TGTGCCAGCAGCTTGGACAGGGGGCGCAATCAGCCCCAGCATTTT. Amino acid sequence: CASSLDRGRNQPQHF.

This sequence joins TRBV6-1 and TRBJ1-5, with D maybe TRBD1 (6 bases). The CDR3 is 15 amino acids. CDR1 MNHNS and CDR2 SASEGT come from the germline V gene. V lost 6 bases and J 3 bases, leaving 15 bases between the germline ends. CDR3 nucleotides: TGTGCCAGCAGCCTCAGGGGCCCCTTCAATCAGCCCCAGCATTTT. Its protein product is CASSLRGPFNQPQHF.

The sample holds a few counts of this clonotype. CDR3 region: CATSRGTIQETQYF. The CDR3 nucleotides read TGTGCCACCAGCAGAGGGACAATTCAAGAGACCCAGTACTTC. The chain joins TRBV15 to TRBJ2-5; D may be TRBD1 (5 bases). Germline CDR1 is LNHNV and CDR2 is YYDKDF (reference sequence). This CDR3 has 14 amino acids. V shed 1 base and J shed 2 bases, with 8 bases lying between them. Supplemented by reference TRBV15 and TRBJ2-5, the full variable domain reads DAMVIQNPRYQVTQFGKPVTLSCSQTLNHNVMYWYQQKSSQAPKLLFHYYDKDFNNEADTPDNFQSRRPNTSFCFLDIRSPGLGDTAMYLCATSRGTIQETQYFGPGTRLLVL.

This clonotype appeared a few times. This chain connects TRBV12-3 or TRBV12-4 to TRBJ1-2; D remains ambiguous. The CDR3 runs 15 residues. The V gene lost 5 bases and the J gene lost 0 bases, with 13 bases spanning the gap. CDR3 in DNA: TGTGCCAGCAGTCCTTGGACGGCAGCTAACTATGGCTACACCTTC. The encoded protein is CASSPWTAANYGYTF.

As regards this clonotype: The junction departs from germline at one end; a sequencing error may be responsible. This rearrangement joins TRBV20-1 to TRBJ2-3, with D perhaps TRBD2 (5 bases). This CDR3 contains 14 residues. Germline CDR1 reads DFQATT; CDR2 reads SNEGSKA (reference sequence). CDR3 residues: CSAKNSASIDTQYF. The CDR3 DNA follows: TGCAGTGCGAAAAATAGCGCCAGCATAGATACGCAGTATTTT.

The genes are TRBV4-1 and TRBJ2-3; weak D call: TRBD2 (6 bases). CDR1 is MGHRA and CDR2 is YSYEKL in the germline V gene. V gave up 0 bases and J gave up 1 base, with 17 bases separating them. The CDR3 runs 18 residues. The DNA for the CDR3 is TGCGCCAGCAGCCAAGATGTTCTCGCAGCGGGCGGCACAGATACGCAGTATTTT. Translation: CASSQDVLAAGGTDTQYF.

This clonotype was observed a few times. V and J are TRBV7-2 and TRBJ1-2; D is undetermined. Between the trimmed V and J ends, which lost 2 bases and 9 bases, there was a span of 10 bases. This CDR3 has 12 residues. Germline-derived CDR1 and CDR2 are SGHTA and FQGNSA. The CDR3 protein is CASSLNARSYTF. The CDR3 DNA is TGTGCCAGCAGCTTAAACGCTCGGAGCTACACCTTC.

The chain uses TRBV7-9 and TRBJ2-4; TRBD2 aligns across 8 bases. The J call could be wrong; TRBJ2-5 is a better fit for the DNA end. This CDR3 has 17 residues. Germline CDR1 is SEHNR and CDR2 is FQNEAQ (reference sequence). CDR3 residues: CASSPGGGPIQKETQYF. The CDR3 DNA reads TGTGCCAGCAGCCCGGGCGGGGGGCCGATCCAAAAAGAGACCCAGTACTTC.

This clonotype was counted a single time. This chain links TRBV20-1 with TRBJ2-1, with D perhaps TRBD2 (6 bases). The DNA end is a closer match to TRBJ2-7, so the J assignment may be wrong. There are 13 residues in the CDR3. CDR1 and CDR2 (germline): DFQATT, SNEGSKA (reference sequence). The CDR3 bases are TGCAGTGCTAGCCCGGGACTCTACAATGAGCAGTACTTC. It codes for CSASPGLYNEQYF.

This clonotype was counted between two and nine times. The V gene is TRBV7-8, the J gene TRBJ2-3; no clear D. There are 13 residues in the CDR3. CDR1 is SGHVS, CDR2 FQNEAQ, per germline. Trimming stripped 1 base from V and 5 bases from J, with 7 bases between. The CDR3 coding sequence is TGTGCCAGCAGCTTAGGCCTCGAAGATACGCAGTATTTT. The encoded protein is CASSLGLEDTQYF.

This clonotype was recorded many times. The V gene is TRBV20-1, the J gene TRBJ2-3; no clear D. V was clipped by 0 bases and J by 1 base, with 11 bases between them. Germline CDR1 DFQATT, CDR2 SNEGSKA (reference sequence). This CDR3 has 15 amino acids. The CDR3 spells CSARDRGWGTDTQYF. The CDR3 region has the DNA TGCAGTGCTAGAGATCGAGGATGGGGCACAGATACGCAGTATTTT.

The J gene is TRBJ2-7, the V gene TRBV12-3 or TRBV12-4; D call uncertain. Trimming shortened V by 4 bases and J by 7 bases, and 14 bases separated the two germline ends. The CDR3 loop spans 13 amino acids. For the CDR3, the DNA is TGTGCCAGCAGTTCAACTAACCTCAATGAGCAGTACTTC. Translated: CASSSTNLNEQYF.

The V call is TRBV4-1, the J call TRBJ2-4; D unresolved. CDR1 MGHRA and CDR2 YSYEKL come from the germline V gene. This CDR3 spans 12 amino acids. The ends were cut back, 0 bases at V and 6 bases at J, with 3 bases in the middle. Here the CDR3 DNA reads TGCGCCAGCAGCCAAGAGAGAAACATTCAGTACTTC. Translated, it gives CASSQERNIQYF.

CDR3 loop: CASSLVSRYEQYF. CDR3 DNA sequence: TGTGCCAGCAGTTTAGTATCCAGATACGAGCAGTACTTC. The gene calls are TRBV27 and TRBJ2-7; D gene ambiguous. Deletions cut 2 bases from V and 4 bases from J, with 9 bases between. The germline V gene has CDR1 MNHEY and CDR2 SMNVEV (reference sequence). The CDR3 runs 13 residues.

V is TRBV4-1 and J is TRBJ2-4, with TRBD2 matching over 7 bases. The DNA matches TRBJ2-7 better at its end, which makes the J call doubtful. The CDR3 extends over 15 amino acids. CDR1 is MGHRA and CDR2 is YSYEKL in the germline V gene. Here the CDR3 reads CASSQEPRDYYEQYF. CDR3 coding DNA: TGCGCCAGCAGCCAAGAACCCCGGGACTACTACGAGCAGTACTTC.

This clonotype turned up a few times. The chain carries TRBV7-2 and TRBJ1-6; D uncertain. Germline CDR1 and CDR2: SGHTA and FQGNSA. V was shortened by 4 bases and J by 7 bases, with 14 bases between the two germline ends. The CDR3 is 15 amino acids. CDR3 sequence (DNA): TGTGCCAGCAGCTCACTGTTTCCGAGGAATTCACCCCTCCACTTT. It is translated as CASSSLFPRNSPLHF.

The gene calls are TRBV10-3 and TRBJ2-1; 7 bases fit TRBD2. The germline V gene has CDR1 ENHRY and CDR2 SYGVKD. V gave up 3 bases and J gave up 5 bases; unmatched junction bases: 7. There are 15 residues in the CDR3. The DNA of the CDR3 is TGTGCCATCAGTGAAGGGAGGGAGAAGGACAATGAGCAGTTCTTC. Residues: CAISEGREKDNEQFF.